This is a list of T cell receptor beta chains from one sample in a study of T cell changes during pregnancy in multiple sclerosis. TCRdb keeps only in-frame clones here, not all; method: immunoSEQ multiplex PCR. This table holds tens of thousands of clones, over 80% found once. This sample comprised peripheral blood, obtained in the first trimester of pregnancy. The receptors stem from a female donor with multiple sclerosis, enrolled in a pregnancy study. The CDR3 runs from the conserved cysteine through the conserved F or W. The order of the fields is CDR3 DNA, CDR3 protein, clone size, V gene, J gene, D gene. A D gene is named only where the DNA matches it firmly. Not every row has a clone size; where given, it reads once, few, many or a size class.

CDR3nt: TGTGCCAGCAGTTTAGGGCAAAACTCGAATTCACCCCTCCACTTT
CDR3aa: CASSLGQNSNSPLHF
abundance: NA
v_gene: TRBV27
j_gene: TRBJ1-6
d_gene: NA

CDR3nt: TGTGCCAGCAGCTCGGGGGGTCGGACTAGTTACAATGAGCAGTTCTTC
CDR3aa: CASSSGGRTSYNEQFF
abundance: NA
v_gene: TRBV11-2
j_gene: TRBJ2-1
d_gene: TRBD2

CDR3nt: TGTGCCAGCAGCCGCTACATTCTCGCAGGCTCAGATACGCAGTATTTT
CDR3aa: CASSRYILAGSDTQYF
abundance: NA
v_gene: TRBV14
j_gene: TRBJ2-3
d_gene: NA

CDR3nt: TGTGCCAGCAGCTACAAAATCTCCGGGACAGGGGGTATCCTTGAGCAGTTCTTC
CDR3aa: CASSYKISGTGGILEQFF
abundance: once
v_gene: TRBV7-9
j_gene: TRBJ2-1
d_gene: TRBD1

CDR3nt: TGTGCCAGCAGTGCGGGGTCCTACAATGAGCAGTTCTTC
CDR3aa: CASSAGSYNEQFF
abundance: few
v_gene: TRBV2
j_gene: TRBJ2-1
d_gene: NA

CDR3nt: TGTGCCAGCAGCCCAGCGGGGGGGGCCTACGAGCAGTACTTC
CDR3aa: CASSPAGGAYEQYF
abundance: NA
v_gene: TRBV7-6
j_gene: TRBJ2-7
d_gene: TRBD2

CDR3nt: TGTGCCAGTAGTACCGTTTTTGTAGCGGGAGGGTCCCATGAGCAGTTCTTC
CDR3aa: CASSTVFVAGGSHEQFF
abundance: NA
v_gene: TRBV19
j_gene: TRBJ2-1
d_gene: TRBD2

CDR3nt: TGTGCCAGTAGGCGGGATCGCCGGGAGACCCAGTACTTC
CDR3aa: CASRRDRRETQYF
abundance: NA
v_gene: TRBV19
j_gene: TRBJ2-5
d_gene: NA

CDR3nt: TGCGCCAGCAGCCAAGAGGCGGGAGGGCCTTTATACGAGCAGTACTTC
CDR3aa: CASSQEAGGPLYEQYF
abundance: NA
v_gene: TRBV4-3
j_gene: TRBJ2-7
d_gene: TRBD2

CDR3nt: TGTGCCAGCAGCTTACTAGCGGGAGGGCCGGATACGCAGTATTTT
CDR3aa: CASSLLAGGPDTQYF
abundance: NA
v_gene: TRBV7-3
j_gene: TRBJ2-3
d_gene: TRBD2

CDR3nt: TGTGCCAGCACCTTAATTAGCTACGGCACTGAAGCTTTCTTT
CDR3aa: CASTLISYGTEAFF
abundance: once
v_gene: TRBV11-2
j_gene: TRBJ1-1
d_gene: NA

CDR3nt: TGCGCCAGCAGCCAAGATTCAAGGGTAAGGGGGCTCGAGCAGTACTTC
CDR3aa: CASSQDSRVRGLEQYF
abundance: NA
v_gene: TRBV4-1
j_gene: TRBJ2-7
d_gene: TRBD1

CDR3nt: TGTGCCAGCAGCAGAGACAGGGTTGGAAACACCATATATTTT
CDR3aa: CASSRDRVGNTIYF
abundance: NA
v_gene: TRBV27
j_gene: TRBJ1-3
d_gene: TRBD1

CDR3nt: TGTGCCAGCAGTTTAGGTTCCGGCAGGGGCTACACCTTC
CDR3aa: CASSLGSGRGYTF
abundance: NA
v_gene: TRBV28
j_gene: TRBJ1-2
d_gene: NA

CDR3nt: TGTGCCAGCAGCAAGGGACTAGCGGGAGGGCTATGGGAGACCCAGTACTTC
CDR3aa: CASSKGLAGGLWETQYF
abundance: NA
v_gene: TRBV5-4
j_gene: TRBJ2-5
d_gene: TRBD2

CDR3nt: TGTGCCAGCCACGAGGTCCCAGTGAACACTGAAGCTTTCTTT
CDR3aa: CASHEVPVNTEAFF
abundance: NA
v_gene: TRBV6-6
j_gene: TRBJ1-1
d_gene: NA

CDR3nt: TGTGCCAGCAGAACACAGGGCAATGAGCAGTTCTTC
CDR3aa: CASRTQGNEQFF
abundance: NA
v_gene: TRBV6-5
j_gene: TRBJ2-1
d_gene: NA

CDR3nt: TGTGCCAGCAGTGTCATGGACAGGGGCTCTTATGGCTACACCTTC
CDR3aa: CASSVMDRGSYGYTF
abundance: NA
v_gene: TRBV28
j_gene: TRBJ1-2
d_gene: TRBD1

CDR3nt: TGCGCCAGCAGCCAAGAGGTTAGCGGGATGGCCGGGGAGCTGTTTTTT
CDR3aa: CASSQEVSGMAGELFF
abundance: NA
v_gene: TRBV4-3
j_gene: TRBJ2-2
d_gene: TRBD2

CDR3nt: TGTGCCAGCAGTGAGGGGGGGCATCAGCCCCAGCATTTT
CDR3aa: CASSEGGHQPQHF
abundance: once
v_gene: TRBV6-4
j_gene: TRBJ1-5
d_gene: NA

CDR3nt: TGTGCCAGCAGCTCGACTAGTTCGGAGCAGTTCTTC
CDR3aa: CASSSTSSEQFF
abundance: NA
v_gene: TRBV4-2
j_gene: TRBJ2-1
d_gene: NA

CDR3nt: TGTGCCAGCAGTTACTCGTGGACTAACACCGGGGAGCTGTTTTTT
CDR3aa: CASSYSWTNTGELFF
abundance: NA
v_gene: TRBV6-6
j_gene: TRBJ2-2
d_gene: NA

CDR3nt: TGTGCCAGCAGCTTAGGGGGGGGGACCAAAAACATTCAGTACTTC
CDR3aa: CASSLGGGTKNIQYF
abundance: NA
v_gene: TRBV11-2
j_gene: TRBJ2-4
d_gene: TRBD2

CDR3nt: TGTGCCAGCAGCTCGACAGGGATGTCCTACGAGCAGTACTTC
CDR3aa: CASSSTGMSYEQYF
abundance: NA
v_gene: TRBV9
j_gene: TRBJ2-7
d_gene: TRBD1

CDR3nt: TGTGCCAGCAGCTTAGTTGCTAGCGGGACGTACAATGAGCAGTTCTTC
CDR3aa: CASSLVASGTYNEQFF
abundance: NA
v_gene: TRBV11-2
j_gene: TRBJ2-1
d_gene: TRBD2

CDR3nt: TGCGCCAGCAGCCGCACTAGCGCCACGAACACCGGGGAGCTGTTTTTT
CDR3aa: CASSRTSATNTGELFF
abundance: once
v_gene: TRBV5-1
j_gene: TRBJ2-2
d_gene: TRBD2

CDR3nt: TGTGCCAGCAGTTTCTTCGCGGGAGGAGATACGCAGTATTTT
CDR3aa: CASSFFAGGDTQYF
abundance: once
v_gene: TRBV27
j_gene: TRBJ2-3
d_gene: TRBD2

CDR3nt: TGTGCCACCGAAACAGGGTTCTATAGCAATCAGCCCCAGCATTTT
CDR3aa: CATETGFYSNQPQHF
abundance: NA
v_gene: TRBV6-1
j_gene: TRBJ1-5
d_gene: NA

CDR3nt: TGTGCCAGCAGCTTAGAGAAGGGGCTGAAGGCTTTCTTT
CDR3aa: CASSLEKGLKAFF
abundance: NA
v_gene: TRBV11-3
j_gene: TRBJ1-1
d_gene: NA

CDR3nt: TGTGCCATCAGTGAGTCGGACAGGGGGTTATTGAACACTGAAGCTTTCTTT
CDR3aa: CAISESDRGLLNTEAFF
abundance: NA
v_gene: TRBV10-3
j_gene: TRBJ1-1
d_gene: TRBD1

CDR3nt: TGTGCCAGCAGCTTGGGAGGCACCGGGGAGCTGTTTTTT
CDR3aa: CASSLGGTGELFF
abundance: NA
v_gene: TRBV5-5
j_gene: TRBJ2-2
d_gene: NA

CDR3nt: TGTGCCACGAAGGGGTTGGAAAACACCATATATTTT
CDR3aa: CATKGLENTIYF
abundance: NA
v_gene: TRBV30
j_gene: TRBJ1-3
d_gene: NA

CDR3nt: TGTGCCAGCAGTTACACTAGGGTAGGGAACAATGAGCAGTTCTTC
CDR3aa: CASSYTRVGNNEQFF
abundance: NA
v_gene: TRBV6-5
j_gene: TRBJ2-1
d_gene: NA

CDR3nt: TGTGCCAGCAGTGCTAGACAGGGGACTTTTTCTAGCACAGATACGCAGTATTTT
CDR3aa: CASSARQGTFSSTDTQYF
abundance: NA
v_gene: TRBV2
j_gene: TRBJ2-3
d_gene: TRBD1

CDR3nt: TGCGCCAGCAGCTTGGCCGGGACTAGCTACAATGAGCAGTTCTTC
CDR3aa: CASSLAGTSYNEQFF
abundance: NA
v_gene: TRBV5-1
j_gene: TRBJ2-1
d_gene: TRBD2

CDR3nt: TGTGCCAGCAGCCCGTGGGGACAGGGTGTTGAAAAACTGTTTTTT
CDR3aa: CASSPWGQGVEKLFF
abundance: once
v_gene: TRBV11-3
j_gene: TRBJ1-4
d_gene: TRBD1

CDR3nt: TGTGCCACCAGCAGAGTAGGAGATAGCAATCAGCCCCAGCATTTT
CDR3aa: CATSRVGDSNQPQHF
abundance: once
v_gene: TRBV15
j_gene: TRBJ1-5
d_gene: NA

CDR3nt: TGCGCCAGCAGCCAAGATAAGACTAGAACCTATGAGCAGTTCTTC
CDR3aa: CASSQDKTRTYEQFF
abundance: NA
v_gene: TRBV4-3
j_gene: TRBJ2-1
d_gene: NA

CDR3nt: TGTGCCAGTAGTCGATTAGCGGGGGAACCCCGTGGGGCCTACAATGAGCAGTTCTTC
CDR3aa: CASSRLAGEPRGAYNEQFF
abundance: NA
v_gene: TRBV19
j_gene: TRBJ2-1
d_gene: TRBD2

CDR3nt: TGTGCCAGCAGCCTAATACAGGGGTCGGGCTATGGCTACACCTTC
CDR3aa: CASSLIQGSGYGYTF
abundance: NA
v_gene: TRBV2
j_gene: TRBJ1-2
d_gene: TRBD1

CDR3nt: TGTGCCAGCAGTACCCAGGAGGGTCGCGAGCAGTACTTC
CDR3aa: CASSTQEGREQYF
abundance: NA
v_gene: TRBV5-4
j_gene: TRBJ2-7
d_gene: NA

CDR3nt: TGTGCCAGTAGTATCCCTAACCCGGGACAGGGAAACACCGGGGAGCTGTTTTTT
CDR3aa: CASSIPNPGQGNTGELFF
abundance: NA
v_gene: TRBV19
j_gene: TRBJ2-2
d_gene: TRBD1

CDR3nt: TGCAGCGTTGCCTACCCACTAGCGGGGAGCACAGATACGCAGTATTTT
CDR3aa: CSVAYPLAGSTDTQYF
abundance: NA
v_gene: TRBV29-1
j_gene: TRBJ2-3
d_gene: TRBD2

CDR3nt: TGTGCCAGCAGCTTGGGTGACAGCACTAGCACAGATACGCAGTATTTT
CDR3aa: CASSLGDSTSTDTQYF
abundance: NA
v_gene: TRBV5-5
j_gene: TRBJ2-3
d_gene: NA

CDR3nt: TGTGCCAGCCGGCCGGGACACAATTCCTACGAGCAGTACTTC
CDR3aa: CASRPGHNSYEQYF
abundance: NA
v_gene: TRBV7-9
j_gene: TRBJ2-7
d_gene: NA

CDR3nt: TGTGCCAGCAGCTTAGGAGGGGGGAACACTGAAGCTTTCTTT
CDR3aa: CASSLGGGNTEAFF
abundance: few
v_gene: TRBV7-2
j_gene: TRBJ1-1
d_gene: NA

CDR3nt: TGTGCCAGCAGCTTATCGGACAGCTCTGGAAACACCATATATTTT
CDR3aa: CASSLSDSSGNTIYF
abundance: NA
v_gene: TRBV7-6
j_gene: TRBJ1-3
d_gene: NA

CDR3nt: TGTGCCATCAGTGAGTCGCTGGGGCGAGAGACCCAGTACTTC
CDR3aa: CAISESLGRETQYF
abundance: NA
v_gene: TRBV10-3
j_gene: TRBJ2-5
d_gene: NA

CDR3nt: TGTGCCAGCAGTGCGACACACAAACAGCCCCAGCATTTT
CDR3aa: CASSATHKQPQHF
abundance: NA
v_gene: TRBV27
j_gene: TRBJ1-5
d_gene: NA

CDR3nt: TGTGCCAGCAGAGCCTCTAGCGCCTCCTACAATGAGCAGTTCTTC
CDR3aa: CASRASSASYNEQFF
abundance: NA
v_gene: TRBV2
j_gene: TRBJ2-1
d_gene: NA

CDR3nt: TGCGCCAGCAGCAAGGGGGTGGGGCTTTACGAGCAGTACTTC
CDR3aa: CASSKGVGLYEQYF
abundance: NA
v_gene: TRBV5-1
j_gene: TRBJ2-7
d_gene: NA

CDR3nt: TGTGCCAGCAGCTTAGATTGGACAGGGATCCACGAGCAGTACTTC
CDR3aa: CASSLDWTGIHEQYF
abundance: NA
v_gene: TRBV7-9
j_gene: TRBJ2-7
d_gene: TRBD1

CDR3nt: TGTGCTAGTGGTTGGGAGACTAGCGGGAGCACAGATACGCAGTATTTT
CDR3aa: CASGWETSGSTDTQYF
abundance: NA
v_gene: TRBV12-5
j_gene: TRBJ2-3
d_gene: TRBD2

CDR3nt: TGTGCCAGCTCACCTGGAGGGAACACTGAAGCTTTCTTT
CDR3aa: CASSPGGNTEAFF
abundance: few
v_gene: TRBV18
j_gene: TRBJ1-1
d_gene: NA

CDR3nt: TGTGCCAGCAGATCAGTGCGGACTAGCGGCGATGAGCAGTTCTTC
CDR3aa: CASRSVRTSGDEQFF
abundance: NA
v_gene: TRBV11-2
j_gene: TRBJ2-1
d_gene: TRBD2

CDR3nt: TGTGCTAGCAGCCCTAGGACTAGCGGGAGCCCCGGGGAGCTGTTTTTT
CDR3aa: CASSPRTSGSPGELFF
abundance: NA
v_gene: TRBV7-7
j_gene: TRBJ2-2
d_gene: TRBD2

CDR3nt: TGTGCCAGCAGTTACAGGACTAGCGGGATAAACAATGAGCAGTTCTTC
CDR3aa: CASSYRTSGINNEQFF
abundance: once
v_gene: TRBV6-6
j_gene: TRBJ2-1
d_gene: TRBD2

CDR3nt: TGTGCCAGCAGCGATCCAGGTGGGGGCAGAAGCAATGAGCAGTTCTTC
CDR3aa: CASSDPGGGRSNEQFF
abundance: NA
v_gene: TRBV7-2
j_gene: TRBJ2-1
d_gene: NA

CDR3nt: TGTGCCAGCAGTGGACGACAGGGTGGCCAGTACTTC
CDR3aa: CASSGRQGGQYF
abundance: NA
v_gene: TRBV6-1
j_gene: TRBJ2-5
d_gene: TRBD1

CDR3nt: TGTGCCAGCAGTTACTCCCCGGCGGGGAAAAATGAAGCTTTCTTT
CDR3aa: CASSYSPAGKNEAFF
abundance: once
v_gene: TRBV6-5
j_gene: TRBJ1-1
d_gene: NA